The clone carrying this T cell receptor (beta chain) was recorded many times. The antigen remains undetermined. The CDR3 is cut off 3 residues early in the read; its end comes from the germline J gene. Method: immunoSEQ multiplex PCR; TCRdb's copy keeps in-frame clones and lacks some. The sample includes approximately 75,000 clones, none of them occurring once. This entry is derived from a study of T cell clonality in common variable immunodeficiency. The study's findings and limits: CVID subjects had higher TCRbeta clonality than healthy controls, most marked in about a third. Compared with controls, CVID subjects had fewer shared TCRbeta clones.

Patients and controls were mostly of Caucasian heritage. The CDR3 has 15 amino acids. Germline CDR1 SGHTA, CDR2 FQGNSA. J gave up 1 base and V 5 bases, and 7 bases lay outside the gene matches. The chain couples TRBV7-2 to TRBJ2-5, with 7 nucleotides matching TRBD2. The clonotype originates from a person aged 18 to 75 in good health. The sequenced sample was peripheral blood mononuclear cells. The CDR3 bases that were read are TGTGCCAGCAGCCCAGGGACTATCGTCCAAGAGACC. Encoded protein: CASSPGTIVQET. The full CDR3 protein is CASSPGTIVQETQYF.